The 7 T cell receptor beta chains reported below all come from one sample, sequenced in a study of shared clonotypes between healthy human individuals. Only in-frame clones appear in the TCRdb table, and some are missing; sequencing was by immunoSEQ multiplex PCR. This sample carries a few million clones, approximately 90% of them seen once, and the ten largest clones take 0.37%. Specimen: naive CD4+ T cells from PBMCs. Regarding subset: CD45RA+ positively selected. The receptors were gathered from a man aged 18 to 30 in good health. Some clones in this sample may be carry-over from other donors' samples.

A single count supports this clone. The V and J genes are TRBV7-8 and TRBJ1-2; no reliable D call. CDR1 SGHVS and CDR2 FQNEAQ come from the germline V gene. This CDR3 has 15 amino acids. The ends were cut back, 2 bases at V and 3 bases at J, with 13 bases in the middle. CDR3 region: CASSLFEDWDYGYTF. The DNA of the CDR3 is TGTGCCAGCAGCTTATTCGAGGACTGGGACTATGGCTACACCTTC.

The V call is TRBV7-9, the J call TRBJ2-2; D is ambiguous. Germline CDR1 and CDR2: SEHNR and FQNEAQ (reference sequence). The germline V and J ends were trimmed by 6 bases and 4 bases, with 18 bases remaining between them. This CDR3 region has 16 residues. CDR3 amino acids: CASRQTGPWSTGELFF. The CDR3 DNA sequence: TGTGCCAGCAGACAAACCGGACCCTGGAGCACCGGGGAGCTGTTTTTT.

The chain links TRBV9 to TRBJ2-7; 7 positions agree with TRBD1. There are 14 residues in the CDR3. J lost 0 bases, V lost 3 bases, and 3 bases had no gene match. Germline CDR1 and CDR2: SGDLS and YYNGEE. The CDR3 sequence is CASSGRDSSYEQYF. As DNA, the CDR3 is TGTGCCAGCAGCGGCCGGGACAGCTCCTACGAGCAGTACTTC.

This chain joins TRBV5-1 and TRBJ1-2, with a weak D call TRBD1 (5 bases). The ends were cut back, 5 bases at V and 0 bases at J, with 8 bases in the middle. CDR1 SGHRS and CDR2 YFSETQ come from the germline V gene. The CDR3 length is 13 residues. This chain's CDR3 is CASRTDSNYGYTF. CDR3 coding DNA: TGCGCCAGCAGGACAGATTCTAACTATGGCTACACCTTC. Together with reference TRBV5-1 and TRBJ1-2, the CDR3 gives the full variable domain: KAGVTQTPRYLIKTRGQQVTLSCSPISGHRSVSWYQQTPGQGLQFLFEYFSETQRNKGNFPGRFSGRQFSNSRSEMNVSTLELGDSALYLCASRTDSNYGYTFGSGTRLTVV.

This chain joins TRBV7-9 and TRBJ1-4; the match to TRBD1 covers 9 bases. V was pared by 1 base and J by 8 bases, with 8 bases of the junction left unmatched. There are 16 residues in the CDR3. Looked up from germline, CDR1 is SEHNR and CDR2 is FQNEAQ (reference sequence). CDR3 loop: CASSLGLQGAYEKLFF. In DNA, the CDR3 is TGTGCCAGCAGCTTAGGTTTACAGGGGGCTTACGAAAAACTGTTTTTT.

The chain is built from TRBV4-1 and TRBJ1-1, with a tentative D call TRBD1 (5 bases). Germline loops: CDR1 MGHRA, CDR2 YSYEKL. The CDR3 covers 14 residues. V shed 0 bases and J shed 4 bases, with 9 bases lying between them. CDR3 residues: CASSQDRAGTEAFF. Written as DNA, the CDR3 is TGCGCCAGCAGCCAAGACAGGGCGGGCACTGAAGCTTTCTTT.

J is TRBJ2-3 and V is TRBV2, with TRBD2 identical over 9 bases. V shed 5 bases and J 8 bases; nucleotides not matched to a gene: 11. The CDR3 covers 15 residues. Per the germline V gene, CDR1 is SNHLY and CDR2 is FYNNEI. Here the CDR3 DNA reads TGTGCCAGCAGTTTGTTCGTAGCGGGAGTGGTTACGCAGTATTTT. Translation gives CASSLFVAGVVTQYF.